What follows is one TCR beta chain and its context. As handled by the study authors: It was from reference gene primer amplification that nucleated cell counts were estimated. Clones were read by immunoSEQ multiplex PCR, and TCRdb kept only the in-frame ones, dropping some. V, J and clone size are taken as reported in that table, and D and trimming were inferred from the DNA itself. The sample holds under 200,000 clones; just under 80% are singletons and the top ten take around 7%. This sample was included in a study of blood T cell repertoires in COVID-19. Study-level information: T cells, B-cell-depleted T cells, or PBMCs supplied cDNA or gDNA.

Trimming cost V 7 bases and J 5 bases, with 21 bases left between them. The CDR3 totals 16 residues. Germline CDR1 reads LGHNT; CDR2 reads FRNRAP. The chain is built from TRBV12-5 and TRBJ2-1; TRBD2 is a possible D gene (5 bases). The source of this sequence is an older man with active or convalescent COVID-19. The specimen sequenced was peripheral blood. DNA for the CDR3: TGTGCTAGTGACAACCCCCGTCGGGGTGAGAACAATGAGCAGTTCTTC. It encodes CASDNPRRGENNEQFF.